Shown below are 13 T cell receptor beta chains from a single sample sequenced in a study of blood T cells in healthy people across ages. Then a second PCR, running roughly 6 to 12 cycles, was carried out with a sample-barcoded 5' primer and a J-beta primer mix. TCRdb analysed the 5' RACE reads with MiXCR anew, one entry per CDR3 protein. Of about 1,800,000 distinct CDR3 sequences in the sample, about 28% were seen once. The specimen was blood. These receptors were collected from a woman aged 25 to 39 in good health.

In its sample, this clonotype was seen a few times. This chain joins TRBV6-2 or TRBV6-3 and TRBJ2-5, with 8 bases matching TRBD1. Per the germline V gene, CDR1 is MNHEY and CDR2 is SVGEGT. V shed 7 bases and J 5 bases; nucleotides not matched to a gene: 9. The CDR3 sequence is 14 residues long. The CDR3 protein is CASTYRGSIETQYF. The CDR3 DNA sequence: TGTGCCAGCACCTACAGGGGGTCCATCGAGACCCAGTACTTC.

The chain is built from TRBV9 and TRBJ1-2; a weak D match, TRBD1 (5 bases). Germline CDR1 and CDR2: SGDLS and YYNGEE. There are 16 residues in the CDR3. Trimming removed 2 bases from V and 7 bases from J, with 21 bases in between. CDR3 coding DNA: TGTGCCAGCAGCGTCAACAGAAAAGAAGGAGGGGTTGGCTACACCTTC. Its translation: CASSVNRKEGGVGYTF.

Ten or more counts support this clonotype. V gene TRBV12-3 or TRBV12-4 combines with J gene TRBJ2-1; D gene unclear. The V and J ends lost 6 bases and 7 bases respectively, with 16 bases between them. This CDR3 contains 14 residues. The CDR3 loop reads CASSWLASENEQFF. DNA of the CDR3: TGTGCCAGCAGCTGGTTGGCGTCCGAGAATGAGCAGTTCTTC.

DNA of the CDR3: TGTGCCAGCAGTCACAAACGACTGGGATCCTACGAGCAGTACTTC. Its translation is CASSHKRLGSYEQYF. The chain joins TRBV27 to TRBJ2-7, with D uncertain. Germline V gene data show CDR1 as MNHEY and CDR2 as SMNVEV (reference sequence). Trimming removed 5 bases at V and 1 base at J, with 15 bases between. This CDR3 is 15 amino acids long.

This clonotype was recorded many times. This chain links TRBV7-2 with TRBJ2-6, with 7 positions matching TRBD2. The CDR3 is 15 amino acids. Germline CDR1 is SGHTA and CDR2 is FQGNSA. After removal of 5 bases from V and 0 bases from J, the junction contained 1 base not matched to a gene. The CDR3 sequence: CASSRDYSGANVLTF. The DNA of the CDR3 is TGTGCCAGCAGCCGGGACTACTCTGGGGCCAACGTCCTGACTTTC. Variable domain in full (rest from reference TRBV7-2 and TRBJ2-6): GAGVSQSPSNKVTEKGKDVELRCDPISGHTALYWYRQSLGQGLEFLIYFQGNSAPDKSGLPSDRFSAERTGGSVSTLTIQRTQQEDSAVYLCASSRDYSGANVLTFGAGSRLTVL.

The chain employs TRBV7-7 and TRBJ1-1; D gene uncertain. With 1 base removed from V and 4 bases from J, the gap between germline ends came to 7 bases. The CDR3 contains 13 residues. CDR1 and CDR2 from the germline V gene are SSHAT and FNYEAQ (reference sequence). In DNA form, the CDR3 reads TGTGCCAGCAGCTTAGGAAAGAGCACTGAAGCTTTCTTT. Translated, it gives CASSLGKSTEAFF.

The J gene is TRBJ2-5, the V gene TRBV7-2; D ambiguous. V lost 4 bases to trimming and J lost 5 bases, with 20 bases between them. There are 16 residues in the CDR3. Per germline, CDR1 SGHTA and CDR2 FQGNSA. CDR3 region: CASSYPGLLGLETQYF. The CDR3 coding sequence is TGTGCCAGCAGCTACCCCGGGCTGCTAGGCCTGGAGACCCAGTACTTC.

The sample holds one count of this clonotype. The chain couples TRBV7-3 to TRBJ2-2; D not certain. V gave up 4 bases and J gave up 7 bases, with 13 bases separating them. Germline values: CDR1 SGHTA, CDR2 FQGTGA. The CDR3 loop spans 14 amino acids. The CDR3 DNA is TGTGCCAGCAGCTCAGAACCCAACGTCGGGGAGCTGTTTTTT. Its protein is CASSSEPNVGELFF.

This clonotype was recorded a few times. This chain joins TRBV6-5 and TRBJ1-2, with 12 bases that match TRBD1. This CDR3 has 15 residues. CDR1 and CDR2 (germline): MNHEY, SVGAGI. Losses at the gene ends were 4 bases for V and 7 bases for J; bases not matched to a gene: 7. The CDR3 reads CASSSGTGGWGGYTF. In nucleotides, the CDR3 is TGTGCCAGCAGTTCAGGGACAGGGGGCTGGGGTGGCTACACCTTC.

This chain links TRBV20-1 with TRBJ2-7, with D hard to call. The germline gives CDR1 DFQATT, CDR2 SNEGSKA (reference sequence). CDR3 length: 14 amino acids. Trimming cost V 4 bases and J 1 base, with 14 bases left between them. DNA for the CDR3: TGCAGTGCTAAGGTCGGCATACAGTCCTACGAGCAGTACTTC. Translation: CSAKVGIQSYEQYF.

The sample holds a few counts of this clonotype. The rearrangement uses TRBV3-1 and TRBJ2-1, with D perhaps matching TRBD1 or TRBD2 (6 bases each). CDR3 length: 14 amino acids. The V gene's germline CDR1 is LGHDT and CDR2 YNNKEL (reference sequence). V lost 4 bases to trimming and J lost 8 bases, with 15 bases between them. CDR3 sequence reads: CASSPRGVKDEQFF. DNA for the CDR3: TGTGCCAGCAGCCCAAGGGGGGTAAAGGATGAGCAGTTCTTC.

This clonotype was counted only a few times. The chain recombines TRBV5-1 with TRBJ2-6; no firm D call. This CDR3 spans 17 amino acids. The V end lost 5 bases, the J end lost 4 bases, and 19 bases lay between the germline ends. Per germline, CDR1 SGHRS and CDR2 YFSETQ. The CDR3, as DNA: TGCGCCAGCAGTAGGTGGGCTCTGGCTACGGGGGCCAACGTCCTGACTTTC. Translated: CASSRWALATGANVLTF.

A note on this clonotype: Mismatch with germline at one junction end may stem from a read error. The V call is TRBV6-6, the J call TRBJ2-5; D remains unclear. TRBJ2-7 matches the DNA end more closely, so the J call is doubtful. The CDR3 contains 14 residues. The germline gives CDR1 MNHNY, CDR2 SVGAGI (reference sequence). The CDR3 loop reads CAGSYSRLSSEQYF. The DNA of the CDR3 is TGTGCCGGCAGTTACTCCCGACTTTCCTCCGAGCAGTACTTC.